This T cell receptor beta chain was identified in a study of cytomegalovirus exposure and HLA in healthy donors. CDR1 and CDR2 from the germline V gene are SGHRS and YFSETQ. V was clipped by 1 base and J by 0 bases, with 7 bases between them. This CDR3 has 15 amino acids. 60 Vbeta and 13 Jbeta primers were used in PCR. Produced via immunoSEQ multiplex PCR; TCRdb's table is partial and in-frame only. The sample lists 150,000 to 200,000 clones; about 79% were seen once. The TCR originated in a woman in her forties or fifties in good health and CMV-seronegative. Sequencing was done on a sample of PBMCs. This sequence joins TRBV5-1 and TRBJ2-2; D perhaps matches TRBD1 (5 bases). CDR3 nucleotide sequence: TGCGCCAGCAGCTTGCAACAGGCGAACACCGGGGAGCTGTTTTTT. Amino acid sequence: CASSLQQANTGELFF. Full variable domain (rest looked up from reference TRBV5-1 and TRBJ2-2): KAGVTQTPRYLIKTRGQQVTLSCSPISGHRSVSWYQQTPGQGLQFLFEYFSETQRNKGNFPGRFSGRQFSNSRSEMNVSTLELGDSALYLCASSLQQANTGELFFGEGSRLTVL.